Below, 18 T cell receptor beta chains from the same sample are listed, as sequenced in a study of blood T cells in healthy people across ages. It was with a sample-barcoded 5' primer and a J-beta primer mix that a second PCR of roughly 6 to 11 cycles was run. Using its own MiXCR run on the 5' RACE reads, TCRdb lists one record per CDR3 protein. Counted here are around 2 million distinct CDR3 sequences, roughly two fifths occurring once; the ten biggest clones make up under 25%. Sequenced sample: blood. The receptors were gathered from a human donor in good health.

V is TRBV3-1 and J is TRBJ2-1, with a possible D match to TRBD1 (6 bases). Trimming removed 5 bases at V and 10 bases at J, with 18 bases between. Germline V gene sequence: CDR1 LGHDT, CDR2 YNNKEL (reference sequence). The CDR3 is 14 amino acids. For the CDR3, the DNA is TGTGCCAGCAGCACCCGGTTCGGTGGGGGCGAGCAGTTCTTC. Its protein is CASSTRFGGGEQFF.

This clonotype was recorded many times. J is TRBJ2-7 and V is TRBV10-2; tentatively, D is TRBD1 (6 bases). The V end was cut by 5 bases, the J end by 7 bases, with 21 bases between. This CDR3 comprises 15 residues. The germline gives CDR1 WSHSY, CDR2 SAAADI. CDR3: CASSQHRATGWEQYF. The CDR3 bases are TGCGCCAGCAGTCAACACAGGGCTACTGGTTGGGAGCAGTACTTC.

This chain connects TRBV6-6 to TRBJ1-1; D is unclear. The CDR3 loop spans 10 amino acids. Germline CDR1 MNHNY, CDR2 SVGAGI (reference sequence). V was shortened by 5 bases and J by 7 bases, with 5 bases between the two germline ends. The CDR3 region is CASSSDEAFF. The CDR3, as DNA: TGTGCCAGCAGTAGCGATGAAGCTTTCTTT.

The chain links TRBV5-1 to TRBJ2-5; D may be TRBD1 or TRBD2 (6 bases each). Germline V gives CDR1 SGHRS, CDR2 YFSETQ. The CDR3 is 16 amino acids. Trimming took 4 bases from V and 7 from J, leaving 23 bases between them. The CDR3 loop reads CASSLTTGAHGRTQYF. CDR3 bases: TGCGCCAGCAGCCTAACTACGGGGGCGCATGGTCGGACCCAGTACTTC.

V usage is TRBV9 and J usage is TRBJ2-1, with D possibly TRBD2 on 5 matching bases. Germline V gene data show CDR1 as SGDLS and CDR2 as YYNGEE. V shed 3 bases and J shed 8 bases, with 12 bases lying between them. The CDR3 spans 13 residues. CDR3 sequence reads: CASSGGGLDEQFF. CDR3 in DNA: TGTGCCAGCAGCGGAGGCGGGCTAGATGAGCAGTTCTTC.

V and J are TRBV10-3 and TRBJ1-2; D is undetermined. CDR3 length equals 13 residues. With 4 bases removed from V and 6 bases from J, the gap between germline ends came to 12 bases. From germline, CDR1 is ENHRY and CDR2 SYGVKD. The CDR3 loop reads CAISGVGNDGYTF. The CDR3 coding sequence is TGTGCCATCAGTGGTGTGGGGAATGATGGCTACACCTTC.

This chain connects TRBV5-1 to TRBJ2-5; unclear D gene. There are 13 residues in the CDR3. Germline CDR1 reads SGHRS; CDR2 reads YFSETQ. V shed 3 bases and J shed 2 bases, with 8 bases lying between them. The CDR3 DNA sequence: TGCGCCAGCAGCTCGGACGTACAAGAGACCCAGTACTTC. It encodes CASSSDVQETQYF.

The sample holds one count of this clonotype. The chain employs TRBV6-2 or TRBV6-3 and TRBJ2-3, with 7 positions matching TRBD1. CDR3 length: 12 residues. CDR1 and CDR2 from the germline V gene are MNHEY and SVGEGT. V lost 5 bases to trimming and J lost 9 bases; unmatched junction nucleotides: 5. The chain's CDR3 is CASSRQGITQYF. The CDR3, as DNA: TGTGCCAGCAGTCGACAGGGAATAACGCAGTATTTT.

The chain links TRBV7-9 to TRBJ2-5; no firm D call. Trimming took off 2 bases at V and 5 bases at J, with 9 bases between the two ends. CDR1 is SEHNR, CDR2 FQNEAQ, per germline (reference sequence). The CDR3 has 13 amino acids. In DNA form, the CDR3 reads TGTGCCAGCAGCTTAAGGTCGTCCGAGACCCAGTACTTC. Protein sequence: CASSLRSSETQYF.

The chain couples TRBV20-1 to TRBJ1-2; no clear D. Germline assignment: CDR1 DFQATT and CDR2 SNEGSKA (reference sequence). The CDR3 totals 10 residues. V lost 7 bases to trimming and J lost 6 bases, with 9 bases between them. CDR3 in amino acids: CSGGRHGYTF. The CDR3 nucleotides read TGCAGTGGCGGCAGGCATGGCTACACCTTC.

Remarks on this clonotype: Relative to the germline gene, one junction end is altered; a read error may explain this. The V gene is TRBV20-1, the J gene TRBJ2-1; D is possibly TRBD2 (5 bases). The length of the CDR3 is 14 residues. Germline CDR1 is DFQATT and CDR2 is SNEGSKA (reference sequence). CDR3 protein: CSAPRTSQHNGQFF. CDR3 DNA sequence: TGCAGTGCCCCTCGGACTTCTCAGCACAATGGGCAGTTCTTC.

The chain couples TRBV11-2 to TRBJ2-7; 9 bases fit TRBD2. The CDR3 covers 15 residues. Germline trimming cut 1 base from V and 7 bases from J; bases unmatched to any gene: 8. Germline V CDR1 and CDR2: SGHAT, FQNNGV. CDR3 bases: TGTGCCAGCAGCTTAGGAGCGGGGGGCCACAATGAGCAGTACTTC. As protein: CASSLGAGGHNEQYF.

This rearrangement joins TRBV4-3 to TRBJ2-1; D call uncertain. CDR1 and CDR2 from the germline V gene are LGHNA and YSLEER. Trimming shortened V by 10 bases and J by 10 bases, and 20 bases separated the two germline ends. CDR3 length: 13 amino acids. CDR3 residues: CATGSGSPNEQFF. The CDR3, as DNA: TGCGCCACCGGAAGTGGGTCCCCTAACGAGCAGTTCTTC.

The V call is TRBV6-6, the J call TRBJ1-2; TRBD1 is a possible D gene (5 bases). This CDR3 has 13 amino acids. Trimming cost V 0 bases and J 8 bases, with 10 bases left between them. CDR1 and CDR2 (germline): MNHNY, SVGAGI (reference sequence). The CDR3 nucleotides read TGTGCCAGCAGTTACTCGAAAGGGGAAGGCTACACCTTC. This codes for CASSYSKGEGYTF.

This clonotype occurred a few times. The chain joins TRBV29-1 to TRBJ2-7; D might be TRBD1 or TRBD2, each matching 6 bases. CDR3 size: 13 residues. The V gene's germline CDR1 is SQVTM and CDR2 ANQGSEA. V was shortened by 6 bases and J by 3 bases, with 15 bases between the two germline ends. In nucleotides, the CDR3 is TGCAGCGTACGAGGGGGGATCTTCTACGAGCAGTACTTC. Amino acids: CSVRGGIFYEQYF.

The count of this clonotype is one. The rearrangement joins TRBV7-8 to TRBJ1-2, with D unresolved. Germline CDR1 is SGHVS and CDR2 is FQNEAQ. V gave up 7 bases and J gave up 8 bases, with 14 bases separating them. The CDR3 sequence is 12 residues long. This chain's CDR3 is CASTGRIGGYTF. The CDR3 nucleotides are TGTGCCAGCACAGGTCGGATCGGCGGCTACACCTTC.

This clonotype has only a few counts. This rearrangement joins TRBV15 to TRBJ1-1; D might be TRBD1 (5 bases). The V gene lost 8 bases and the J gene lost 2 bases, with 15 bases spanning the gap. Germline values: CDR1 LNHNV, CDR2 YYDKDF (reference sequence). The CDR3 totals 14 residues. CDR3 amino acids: CATGWGRQNTEAFF. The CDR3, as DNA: TGTGCCACCGGATGGGGACGCCAAAACACTGAAGCTTTCTTT.

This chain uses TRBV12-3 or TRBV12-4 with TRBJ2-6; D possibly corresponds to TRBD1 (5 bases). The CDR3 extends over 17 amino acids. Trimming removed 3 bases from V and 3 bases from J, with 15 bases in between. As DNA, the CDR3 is TGTGCCAGCAGTTTGGGGCTTGGGTTACATGGGGCCAACGTCCTGACTTTC. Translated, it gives CASSLGLGLHGANVLTF.